Sequencing of this TCR beta chain was carried out in a study of CXCR3-negative and CXCR3-positive naive CD8 T cells. Study findings and constraints: Hydrophobicity of TRB CDR3s was greater in CXCR3-positive naive cells than in CXCR3-negative naive cells. Naive subsets were similarly diverse, while memory CD8+ repertoires were much less diverse. In cryopreserved cells, CXCR3 expression partially decreased, and fresh PBMCs were used in most assays.

CD45RO-CCR7+CD27+CD95- cells counted as naive CD8+ T cells. A word on this clonotype: Antigen: not known.

TRB cDNA was prepared as libraries by UMI-labeled 5' RACE. TCRdb processed the 5' RACE reads again and assigns one entry to each CDR3 protein, with no DNA. The listing contains 130,000 or so distinct CDR3 sequences. The clonotype originates from a human donor in good health. Some clones in this sample may be carry-over from other donors' samples. The sequencing sample was made of naive CXCR3- CD8+ T cells from blood. Subset here: CD45RO-CCR7+CD27+CD95- naive CD8+ T cells lacking CXCR3 (TNR3-).

The CDR3 spells CASSYRTGWAYSNQPQHF. V usage is TRBV6-6 and J usage is TRBJ1-5; the TCRdb call, TRBD1, lacks DNA for checking. CDR1 MNHNY and CDR2 SVGAGI come from the germline V gene (reference sequence). This CDR3 contains 18 residues.